The present T cell receptor beta chain was sequenced within a study of shared clonotypes between healthy human individuals. Per germline, CDR1 SGHTA and CDR2 FQGNSA. The CDR3 sequence is 14 residues long. V was shortened by 2 bases and J by 1 base, with 8 bases between the two germline ends. Study-level findings and limits: A limitation of the genetic and exposure-history diversity represented arose from few donors.

With regard to this clone: The antigen is not known.

The protocol was immunoSEQ multiplex PCR, while the TCRdb copy is restricted to in-frame clones and leaves out a portion. The data contain a few hundred thousand clones, approximately 79% of them seen just once; the ten biggest clones take up about 12%. The specimen was PBMCs. This clonotype was obtained from a woman in her forties in good health. Some clones in this sample may be carry-over from other donors' samples. J is TRBJ1-1 and V is TRBV7-2; D unclear. The CDR3 coding sequence is TGTGCCAGCAGCTTAACACCGAAGAACACTGAAGCTTTCTTT. It translates to CASSLTPKNTEAFF.